These T cell receptor beta chains were read from a single sample in a study of Ad26.COV2.S vaccination and SARS-CoV-2 variants. Repertoires were generated with immunoSEQ multiplex PCR, while TCRdb's copy carries only in-frame clones and drops some. In the table there are about 680,000 clones, roughly 90% of which are singletons. The sequencing used peripheral blood, collected in a trial of Ad26.COV2.S vaccine versus placebo. The receptors here all came from a person between 18 and 65 years old who received the Ad26.COV2.S COVID-19 vaccine or a placebo. CDR3s include the opening cysteine and the closing phenylalanine or tryptophan.

J	length	V	CDR3
TRBJ2-5	14	TRBV5-4	CASSVTGGKETQYF
TRBJ2-2	14	TRBV7-2	CASSLGPDPGELFF
TRBJ2-1	17	TRBV7-8	CASSLPGGSGSYNEQFF
TRBJ1-1	13	TRBV15	CATSNPPRGEAFF
TRBJ2-7	13	TRBV19	CASSPTWISEQYF
TRBJ2-6	16	TRBV5-1	CASSLEGGAGANVLTF
TRBJ1-6	15	TRBV4-3	CASSQEYGGNSPLHF
TRBJ2-2	14	TRBV2	CASRQGAITGELFF
TRBJ1-1	14	TRBV3-1/TRBV3-2	CASSFGQATTEAFF
TRBJ1-5	14	TRBV11-2	CASSLDSSNQPQHF
TRBJ1-1	13	TRBV12-3/TRBV12-4	CATAGAENTEAFF
TRBJ2-2	13	TRBV6-5	CASSYPPTGELFF
TRBJ2-7	12	TRBV7-6	CASSKTGLGQYF
TRBJ2-7	12	TRBV11-2	CASSTPRLEQYF
TRBJ2-7	15	TRBV5-1	CASSPRDRVSYEQYF
TRBJ1-1	13	TRBV6-5	CASSSTGHTEAFF
TRBJ1-5	13	TRBV10-3	CAIRDRSDKPQHF
TRBJ2-2	17	TRBV27	CASSYTLGLALTGELFF
TRBJ2-1	14	TRBV6-6	CASRLDSGWNEQFF
TRBJ2-2	16	TRBV13	CASSRSERENTGELFF
TRBJ2-1	13	TRBV5-4	CASSLAGHNEQFF
TRBJ2-5	15	TRBV2	CATEQGQGAFETQYF
TRBJ2-3	15	TRBV24-1	CATSDLQGGKDTQYF
TRBJ2-2	16	TRBV18	CASSPRTGGDTGELFF
TRBJ1-1	12	TRBV25-1	CASSGGQVEAFF
TRBJ2-2	12	TRBV27	CASSRLSGELFF
TRBJ1-3	14	TRBV6-6	CASSYSGAGNTIYF